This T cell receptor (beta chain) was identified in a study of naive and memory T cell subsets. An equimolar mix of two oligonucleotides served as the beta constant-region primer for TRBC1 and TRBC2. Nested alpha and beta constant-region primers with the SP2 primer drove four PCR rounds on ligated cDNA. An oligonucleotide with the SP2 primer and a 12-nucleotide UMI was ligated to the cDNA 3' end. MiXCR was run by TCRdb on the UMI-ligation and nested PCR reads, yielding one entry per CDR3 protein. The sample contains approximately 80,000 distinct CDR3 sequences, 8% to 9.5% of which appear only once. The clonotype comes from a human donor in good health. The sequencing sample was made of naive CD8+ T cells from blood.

CDR3 bases: TGTGCCAGCAGCTCAGGAGGGGGTGAAGAGTTCTTC. The encoded protein is CASSSGGGEEFF. The chain is built from TRBV4-2 and TRBJ2-1; D is perhaps TRBD1 or TRBD2 (6 bases each). There are 12 residues in the CDR3. V was shortened by 5 bases and J by 14 bases, with 16 bases between the two germline ends. Germline V gene sequence: CDR1 LGHNA, CDR2 YNFKEQ.